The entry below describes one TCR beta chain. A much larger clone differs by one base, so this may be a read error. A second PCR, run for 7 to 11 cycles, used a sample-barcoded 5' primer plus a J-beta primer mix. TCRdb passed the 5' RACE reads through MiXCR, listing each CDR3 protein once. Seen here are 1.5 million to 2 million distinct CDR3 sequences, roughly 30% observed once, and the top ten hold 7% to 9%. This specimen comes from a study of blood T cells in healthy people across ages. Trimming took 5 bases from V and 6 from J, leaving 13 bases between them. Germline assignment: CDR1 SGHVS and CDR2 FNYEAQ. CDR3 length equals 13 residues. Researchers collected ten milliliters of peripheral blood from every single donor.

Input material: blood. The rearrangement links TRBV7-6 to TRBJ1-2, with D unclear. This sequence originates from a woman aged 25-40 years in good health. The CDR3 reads CASSGVVGDGYTF. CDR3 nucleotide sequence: TGTGCCAGCAGCGGAGTTGTGGGCGATGGCTACACCTTC.